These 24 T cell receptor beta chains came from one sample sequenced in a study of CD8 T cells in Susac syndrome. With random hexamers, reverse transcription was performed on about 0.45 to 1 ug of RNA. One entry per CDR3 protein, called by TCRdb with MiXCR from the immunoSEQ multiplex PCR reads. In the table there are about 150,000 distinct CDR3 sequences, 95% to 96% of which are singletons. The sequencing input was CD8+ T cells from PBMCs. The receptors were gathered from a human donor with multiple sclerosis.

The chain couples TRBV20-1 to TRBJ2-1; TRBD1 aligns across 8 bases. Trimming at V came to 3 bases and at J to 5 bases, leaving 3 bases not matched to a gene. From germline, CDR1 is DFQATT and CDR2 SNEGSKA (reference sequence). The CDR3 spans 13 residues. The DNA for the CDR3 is TGCAGTGCTAGCAGGGGGCTGGACAATGAGCAGTTCTTC. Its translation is CSASRGLDNEQFF.

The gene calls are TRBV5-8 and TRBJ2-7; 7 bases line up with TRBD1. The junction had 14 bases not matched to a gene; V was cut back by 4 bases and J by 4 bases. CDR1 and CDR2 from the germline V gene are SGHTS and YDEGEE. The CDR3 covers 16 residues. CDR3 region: CASSPPTGLPSYEQYF. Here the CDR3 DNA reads TGTGCCAGCAGCCCGCCGACAGGGTTGCCCTCATACGAGCAGTACTTC.

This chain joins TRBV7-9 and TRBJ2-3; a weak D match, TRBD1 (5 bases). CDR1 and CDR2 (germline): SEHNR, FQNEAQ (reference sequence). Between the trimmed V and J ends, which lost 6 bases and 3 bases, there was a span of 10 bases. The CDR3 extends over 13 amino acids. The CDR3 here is CASRSGPTDTQYF. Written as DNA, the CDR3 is TGTGCCAGCAGGTCAGGGCCTACAGATACGCAGTATTTT.

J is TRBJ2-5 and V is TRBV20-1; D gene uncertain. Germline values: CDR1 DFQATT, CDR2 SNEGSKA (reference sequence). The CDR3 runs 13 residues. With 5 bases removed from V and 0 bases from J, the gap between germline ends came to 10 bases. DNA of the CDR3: TGCAGTGCTTCCACTCTGTACCAAGAGACCCAGTACTTC. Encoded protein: CSASTLYQETQYF.

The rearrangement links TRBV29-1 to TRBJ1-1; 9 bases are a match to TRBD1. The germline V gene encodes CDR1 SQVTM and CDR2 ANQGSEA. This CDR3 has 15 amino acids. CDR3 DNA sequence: TGCAGTAGCGTTCGGTCGGGACAGGGAACCCCTGAAGCTTTCTTT. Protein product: CSSVRSGQGTPEAFF.

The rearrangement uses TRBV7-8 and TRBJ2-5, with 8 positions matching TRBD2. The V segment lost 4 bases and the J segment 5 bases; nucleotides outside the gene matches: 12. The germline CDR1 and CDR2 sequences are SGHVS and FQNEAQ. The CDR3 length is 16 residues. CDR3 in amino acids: CASSSDGAGAQETQYF. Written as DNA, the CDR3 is TGTGCCAGCAGCTCCGACGGAGCGGGGGCCCAGGAGACCCAGTACTTC.

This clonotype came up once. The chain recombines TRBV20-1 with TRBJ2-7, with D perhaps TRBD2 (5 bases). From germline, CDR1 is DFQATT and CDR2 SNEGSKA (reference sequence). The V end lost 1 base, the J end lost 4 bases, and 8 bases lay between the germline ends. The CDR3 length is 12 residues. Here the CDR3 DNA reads TGCAGTGCTAGAGGGACTTCGTACGAGCAGTACGTC. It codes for CSARGTSYEQYV.

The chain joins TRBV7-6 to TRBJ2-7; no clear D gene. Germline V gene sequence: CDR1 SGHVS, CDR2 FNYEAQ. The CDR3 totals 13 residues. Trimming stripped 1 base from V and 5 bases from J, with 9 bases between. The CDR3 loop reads CASSLGPENEQYF. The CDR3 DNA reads TGTGCCAGCAGCTTAGGTCCCGAGAACGAGCAGTACTTC.

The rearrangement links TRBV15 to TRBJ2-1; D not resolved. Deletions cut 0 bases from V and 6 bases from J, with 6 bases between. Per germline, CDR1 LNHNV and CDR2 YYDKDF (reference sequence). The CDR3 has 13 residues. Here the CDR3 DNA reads TGTGCCACCAGCAGAGATAGGGTCAATGAGCAGTTCTTC. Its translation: CATSRDRVNEQFF.

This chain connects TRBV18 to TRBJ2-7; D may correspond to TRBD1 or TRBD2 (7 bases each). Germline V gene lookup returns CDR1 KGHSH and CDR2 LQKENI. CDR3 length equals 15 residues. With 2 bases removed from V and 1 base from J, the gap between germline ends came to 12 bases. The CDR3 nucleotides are TGTGCCAGCTCACCAGACAGGGAGGGTTCCTACGAGCAGTACGTC. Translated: CASSPDREGSYEQYV.

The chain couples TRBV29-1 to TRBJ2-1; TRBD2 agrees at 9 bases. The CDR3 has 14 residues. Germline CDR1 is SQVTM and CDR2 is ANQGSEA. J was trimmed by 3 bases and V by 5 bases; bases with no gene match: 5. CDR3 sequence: CSVRTSVLYNEQFF. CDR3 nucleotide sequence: TGCAGCGTTAGGACTAGCGTTCTCTACAATGAGCAGTTCTTC.

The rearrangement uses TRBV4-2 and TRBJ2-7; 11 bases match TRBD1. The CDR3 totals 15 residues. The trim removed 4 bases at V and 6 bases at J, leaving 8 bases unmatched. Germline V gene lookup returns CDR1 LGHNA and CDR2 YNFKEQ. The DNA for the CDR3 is TGTGCCAGCAGCCCCTATGGAGGGACAGGGGGCGAGCAGTACTTC. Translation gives CASSPYGGTGGEQYF.

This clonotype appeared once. The CDR3 loop reads CASSTSTTNQPQHF. CDR3 nucleotide sequence: TGTGCCAGCAGTACCTCGACCACCAATCAGCCCCAGCATTTT. The V call is TRBV6-5, the J call TRBJ1-5; D not certain. Trimming left V 5 bases short and J 3 bases short, with 11 bases between. There are 14 residues in the CDR3. CDR1 MNHEY and CDR2 SVGAGI come from the germline V gene.

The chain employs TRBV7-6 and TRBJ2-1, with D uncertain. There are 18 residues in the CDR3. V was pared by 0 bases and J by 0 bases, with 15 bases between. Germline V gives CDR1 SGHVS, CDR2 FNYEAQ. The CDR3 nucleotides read TGTGCCAGCAGCTTAGCGGTTAGGCAGGCACGCTCCTACAATGAGCAGTTCTTC. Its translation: CASSLAVRQARSYNEQFF.

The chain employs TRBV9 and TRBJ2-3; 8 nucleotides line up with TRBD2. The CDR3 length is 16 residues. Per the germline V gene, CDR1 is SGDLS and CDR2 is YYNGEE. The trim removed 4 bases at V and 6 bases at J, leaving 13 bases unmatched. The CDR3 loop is CASSPYVAGGMDTQYF. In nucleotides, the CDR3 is TGTGCCAGCAGCCCTTACGTGGCGGGGGGAATGGATACGCAGTATTTT.

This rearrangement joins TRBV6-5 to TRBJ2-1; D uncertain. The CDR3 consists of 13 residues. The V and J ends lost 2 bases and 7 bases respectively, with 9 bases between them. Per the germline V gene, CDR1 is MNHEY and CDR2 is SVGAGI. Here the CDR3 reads CASSYPDRNEQFF. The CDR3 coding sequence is TGTGCCAGCAGTTACCCGGACCGGAATGAGCAGTTCTTC.

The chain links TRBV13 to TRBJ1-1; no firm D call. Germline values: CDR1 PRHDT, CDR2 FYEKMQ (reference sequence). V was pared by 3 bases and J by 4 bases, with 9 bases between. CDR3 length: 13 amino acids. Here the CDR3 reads CASSLDLATEAFF. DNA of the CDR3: TGTGCCAGCAGCTTGGACCTGGCCACTGAAGCTTTCTTT.

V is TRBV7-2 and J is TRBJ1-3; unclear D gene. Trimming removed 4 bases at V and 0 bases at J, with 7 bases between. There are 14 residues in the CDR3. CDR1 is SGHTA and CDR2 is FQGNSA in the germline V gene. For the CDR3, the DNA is TGTGCCAGCAGCTCCCAGGACTCTGGAAACACCATATATTTT. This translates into CASSSQDSGNTIYF.

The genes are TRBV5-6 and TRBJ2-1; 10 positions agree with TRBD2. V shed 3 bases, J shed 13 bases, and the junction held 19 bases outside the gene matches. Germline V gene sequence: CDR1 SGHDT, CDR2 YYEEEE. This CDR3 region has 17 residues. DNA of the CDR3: TGTGCCAGCAGCTCCCGGCCCGGACTAGCGGCCTTCCCGGGTCAGTTCTTC. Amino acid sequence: CASSSRPGLAAFPGQFF.

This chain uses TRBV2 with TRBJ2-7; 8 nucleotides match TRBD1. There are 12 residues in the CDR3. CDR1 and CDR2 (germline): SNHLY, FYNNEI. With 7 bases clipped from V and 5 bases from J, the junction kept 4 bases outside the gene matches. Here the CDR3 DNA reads TGTGCCAGCAAATGGACAGGGAACGAGCAGTACTTC. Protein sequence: CASKWTGNEQYF.

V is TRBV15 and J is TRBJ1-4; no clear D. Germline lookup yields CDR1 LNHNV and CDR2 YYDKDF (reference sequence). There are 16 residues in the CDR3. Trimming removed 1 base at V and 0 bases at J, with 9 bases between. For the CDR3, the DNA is TGTGCCACCAGCAGAGCTCGAGGAGCAACTAATGAAAAACTGTTTTTT. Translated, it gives CATSRARGATNEKLFF.

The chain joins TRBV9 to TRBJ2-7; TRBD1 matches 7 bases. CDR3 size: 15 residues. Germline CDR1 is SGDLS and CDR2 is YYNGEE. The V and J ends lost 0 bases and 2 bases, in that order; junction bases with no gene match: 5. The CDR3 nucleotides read TGTGCCAGCAGCGTAGGGGGACAGCGTCCCTACGAGCAGTACTTC. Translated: CASSVGGQRPYEQYF.

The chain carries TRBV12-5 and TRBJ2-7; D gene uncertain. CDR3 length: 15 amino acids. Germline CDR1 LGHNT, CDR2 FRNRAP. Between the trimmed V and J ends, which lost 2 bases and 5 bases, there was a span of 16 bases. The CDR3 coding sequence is TGTGCTAGTGGTTTGCCAACGAGTTGGGTTAACGAGCAGTACTTC. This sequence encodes CASGLPTSWVNEQYF.

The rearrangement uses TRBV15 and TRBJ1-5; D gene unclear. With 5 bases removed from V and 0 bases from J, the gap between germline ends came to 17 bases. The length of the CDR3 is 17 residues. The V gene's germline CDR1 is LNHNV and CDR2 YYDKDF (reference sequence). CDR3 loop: CATSSLHGPYSNQPQHF. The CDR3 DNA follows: TGTGCCACCAGCTCCTTGCACGGACCATATAGCAATCAGCCCCAGCATTTT.